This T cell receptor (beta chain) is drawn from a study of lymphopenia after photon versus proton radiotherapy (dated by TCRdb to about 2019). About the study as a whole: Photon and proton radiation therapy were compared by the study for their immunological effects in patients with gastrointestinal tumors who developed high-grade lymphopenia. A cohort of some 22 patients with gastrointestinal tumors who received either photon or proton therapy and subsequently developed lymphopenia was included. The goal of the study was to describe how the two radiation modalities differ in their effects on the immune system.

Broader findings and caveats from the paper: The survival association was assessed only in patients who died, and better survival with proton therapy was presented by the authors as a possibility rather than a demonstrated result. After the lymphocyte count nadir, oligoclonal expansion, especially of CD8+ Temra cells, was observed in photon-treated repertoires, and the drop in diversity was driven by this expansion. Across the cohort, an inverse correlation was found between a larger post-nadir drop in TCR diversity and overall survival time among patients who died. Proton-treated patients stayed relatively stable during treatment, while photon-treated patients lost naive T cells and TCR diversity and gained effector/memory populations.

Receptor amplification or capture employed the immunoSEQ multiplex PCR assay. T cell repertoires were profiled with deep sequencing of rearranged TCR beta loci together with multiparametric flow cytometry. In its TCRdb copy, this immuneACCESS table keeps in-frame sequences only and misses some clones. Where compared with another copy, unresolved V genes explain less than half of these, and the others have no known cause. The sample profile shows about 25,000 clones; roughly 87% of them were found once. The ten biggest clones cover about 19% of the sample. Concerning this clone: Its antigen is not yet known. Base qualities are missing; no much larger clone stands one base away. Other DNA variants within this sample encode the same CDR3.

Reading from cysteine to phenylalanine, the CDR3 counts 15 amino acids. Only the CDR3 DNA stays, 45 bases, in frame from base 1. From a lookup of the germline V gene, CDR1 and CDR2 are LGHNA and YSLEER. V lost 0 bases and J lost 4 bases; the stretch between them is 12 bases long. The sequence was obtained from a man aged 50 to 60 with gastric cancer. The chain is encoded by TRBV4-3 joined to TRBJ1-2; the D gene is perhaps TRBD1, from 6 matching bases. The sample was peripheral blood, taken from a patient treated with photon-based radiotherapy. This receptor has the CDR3 CASSQDGGGTYGYTF. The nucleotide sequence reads TGCGCCAGCAGCCAAGATGGTGGGGGCACCTATGGCTACACCTTC.